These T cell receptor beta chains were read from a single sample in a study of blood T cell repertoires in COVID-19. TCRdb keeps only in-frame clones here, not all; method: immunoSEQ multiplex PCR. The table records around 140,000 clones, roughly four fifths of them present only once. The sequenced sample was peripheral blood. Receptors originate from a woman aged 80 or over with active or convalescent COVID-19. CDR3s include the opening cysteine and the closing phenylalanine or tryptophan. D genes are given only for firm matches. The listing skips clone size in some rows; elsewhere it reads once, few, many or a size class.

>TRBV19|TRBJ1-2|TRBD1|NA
CASSTGTGTYYGYTF
TGTGCCAGTAGTACGGGGACAGGGACTTACTATGGCTACACCTTC
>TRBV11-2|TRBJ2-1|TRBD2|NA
CASSFIASGGATEQFF
TGTGCCAGCAGCTTTATTGCTAGCGGGGGGGCCACTGAGCAGTTCTTC
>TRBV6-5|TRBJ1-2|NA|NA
CASRGGGNYGYTF
TGTGCCAGCCGGGGGGGCGGTAACTATGGCTACACCTTC
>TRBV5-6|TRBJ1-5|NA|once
CASSLAVQLNQPQHF
TGTGCCAGCAGCTTGGCCGTACAGCTCAATCAGCCCCAGCATTTT
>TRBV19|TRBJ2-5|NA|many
CASRTGFQETQYF
TGTGCCAGTAGAACAGGGTTCCAAGAGACCCAGTACTTC
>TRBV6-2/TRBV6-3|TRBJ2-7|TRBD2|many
CASSPFLAGGNYEQYF
TGTGCCAGCAGCCCATTTTTAGCGGGGGGCAACTACGAGCAGTACTTC
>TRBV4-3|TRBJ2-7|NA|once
CASSQDTDDYEQYF
TGCGCCAGCAGCCAAGATACAGACGACTACGAGCAGTACTTC
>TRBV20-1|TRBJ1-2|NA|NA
CSASALRDTSNYGYTF
TGCAGTGCTAGTGCCCTACGGGACACCTCTAACTATGGCTACACCTTC
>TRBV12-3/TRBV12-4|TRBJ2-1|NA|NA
CASSLGTGMFF
TGTGCCAGCAGTTTAGGTACAGGCATGTTCTTC
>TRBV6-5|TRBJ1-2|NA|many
CASSTADYGYTF
TGTGCCAGCAGTACTGCTGACTATGGCTACACCTTC
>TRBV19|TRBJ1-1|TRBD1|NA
CASSYRGGSTEAFF
TGTGCCAGTAGTTACAGGGGGGGGAGCACTGAAGCTTTCTTT
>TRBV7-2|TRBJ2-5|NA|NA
CASSLNQGSETQYF
TGTGCCAGCAGCTTAAATCAGGGGTCAGAGACCCAGTACTTC
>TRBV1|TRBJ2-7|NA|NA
CTSSQDIYEQYF
TGCACCAGCAGCCAAGATATCTACGAGCAGTACTTC
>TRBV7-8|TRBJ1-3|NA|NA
CASSLDRAGGNTIYF
TGTGCCAGCAGCTTAGACAGGGCCGGTGGAAACACCATATATTTT
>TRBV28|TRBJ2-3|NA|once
CASSLLGSPIGTDTQYF
TGTGCCAGCAGTTTATTGGGTAGCCCGATAGGCACAGATACGCAGTATTTT
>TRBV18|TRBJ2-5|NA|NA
CASSPTNLETQYF
TGTGCCAGCTCACCCACAAACCTGGAGACCCAGTACTTC
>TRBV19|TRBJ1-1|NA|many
CASSIGTQWNTEAFF
TGTGCCAGTAGTATTGGGACACAATGGAACACTGAAGCTTTCTTT
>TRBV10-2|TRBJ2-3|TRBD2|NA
CASSESLAGLSDTQYF
TGCGCCAGCAGTGAGTCTCTAGCGGGTCTCTCAGATACGCAGTATTTT
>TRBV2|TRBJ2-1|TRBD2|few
CASRAGGSEQFF
TGTGCCAGCAGGGCCGGGGGGTCTGAGCAGTTCTTC
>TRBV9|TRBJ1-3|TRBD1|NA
CASSEETGGSGNTIYF
TGTGCCAGCAGCGAGGAAACAGGGGGCTCTGGAAACACCATATATTTT
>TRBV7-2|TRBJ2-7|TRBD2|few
CASSLVGTSGEQYF
TGTGCCAGCAGCTTAGTTGGGACTAGCGGCGAGCAGTACTTC
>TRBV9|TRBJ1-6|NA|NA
CASSVSSSYNSPLHF
TGTGCCAGCAGCGTATCCAGCTCCTATAATTCACCCCTCCACTTT
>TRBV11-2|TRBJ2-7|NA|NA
CASSLAPGRYEQYF
TGTGCCAGCAGCTTAGCGCCCGGGAGATACGAGCAGTACTTC
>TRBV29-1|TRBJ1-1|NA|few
CSVVGPGQNTEAFF
TGCAGCGTTGTGGGTCCGGGACAGAACACTGAAGCTTTCTTT
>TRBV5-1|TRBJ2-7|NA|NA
CASSLVPGLSYEQYF
TGCGCCAGCAGCTTGGTGCCAGGACTGTCCTACGAGCAGTACTTC
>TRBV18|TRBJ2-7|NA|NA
CASSPWTGKDEQYF
TGTGCCAGCTCACCCTGGACTGGGAAAGACGAGCAGTACTTC
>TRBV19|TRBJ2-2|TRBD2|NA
CASTRTTSGGGELFF
TGTGCCAGTACCCGAACGACTAGCGGGGGTGGGGAGCTGTTTTTT
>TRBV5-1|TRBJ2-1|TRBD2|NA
CASSPLAGGLSNEQFF
TGCGCCAGCAGCCCTTTAGCGGGGGGCTTGAGTAATGAGCAGTTCTTC
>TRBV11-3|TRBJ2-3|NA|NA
CASAPTSTDTQYF
TGTGCCAGCGCCCCGACTTCCACAGATACGCAGTATTTT
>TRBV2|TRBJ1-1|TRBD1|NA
CASSDLQGLVMNTEAFF
TGTGCCAGCAGTGATCTACAGGGGTTGGTGATGAACACTGAAGCTTTCTTT
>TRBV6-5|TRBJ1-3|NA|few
CASSQTGSSGNTIYF
TGTGCCAGCAGTCAAACAGGGAGCTCTGGAAACACCATATATTTT
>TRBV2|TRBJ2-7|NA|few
CASLRILSSYEQYF
TGTGCCAGCCTGAGGATCCTAAGCTCCTACGAGCAGTACTTC
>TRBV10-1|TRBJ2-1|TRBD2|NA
CASTEGETSGGLYNEQFF
TGCGCCAGCACCGAGGGGGAGACTAGCGGGGGGCTCTACAATGAGCAGTTCTTC
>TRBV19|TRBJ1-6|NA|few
CASSMYDGGNSPLHF
TGTGCCAGTAGTATGTATGACGGGGGAAATTCACCCCTCCACTTT
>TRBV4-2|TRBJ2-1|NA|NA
CASSPRVAVYNEQFF
TGTGCCAGCAGCCCCCGGGTAGCGGTATACAATGAGCAGTTCTTC
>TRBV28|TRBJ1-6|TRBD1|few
CASREVTGTNSPLHF
TGTGCCAGCAGGGAGGTGACAGGGACGAATTCACCCCTCCACTTT
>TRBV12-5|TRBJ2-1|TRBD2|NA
CASGRSGGARNEQFF
TGTGCTAGTGGCCGTAGCGGGGGGGCCAGGAATGAGCAGTTCTTC
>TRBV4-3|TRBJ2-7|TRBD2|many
CASSQWTSGGKYEQYF
TGCGCCAGCAGCCAATGGACTAGCGGGGGCAAGTACGAGCAGTACTTC
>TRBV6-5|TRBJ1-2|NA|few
CATFKTQGLGGYTF
TGTGCCACTTTTAAAACGCAGGGGCTCGGCGGCTACACCTTC
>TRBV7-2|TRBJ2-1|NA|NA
CASSLGGGGVSEQFF
TGTGCCAGCAGCCTGGGTGGCGGGGGCGTGAGTGAGCAGTTCTTC
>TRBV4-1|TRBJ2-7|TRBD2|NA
CASSQTSGDTYEQYF
TGCGCCAGCAGCCAAACTAGCGGGGACACCTACGAGCAGTACTTC
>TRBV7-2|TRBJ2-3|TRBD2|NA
CASRGASGGRADTQYF
TGTGCCAGCAGGGGTGCTTCGGGGGGGCGTGCAGATACGCAGTATTTT
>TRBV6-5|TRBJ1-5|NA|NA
CASMAGVNQPQHF
TGTGCCAGCATGGCAGGGGTCAATCAGCCCCAGCATTTT
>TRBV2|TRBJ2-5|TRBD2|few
CASSGTSGGVSGTQYF
TGTGCCAGCAGTGGGACTAGCGGGGGGGTCTCCGGGACCCAGTACTTC
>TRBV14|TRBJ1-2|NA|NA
CASSQDYSYGYTF
TGTGCCAGCAGCCAAGATTACAGCTATGGCTACACCTTC
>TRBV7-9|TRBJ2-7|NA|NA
CASSLDNIYEQYF
TGTGCCAGCAGCTTAGACAACATCTACGAGCAGTACTTC
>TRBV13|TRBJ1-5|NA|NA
CASSSVNQPQHF
TGTGCCAGCAGCTCAGTCAACCAGCCCCAGCATTTT
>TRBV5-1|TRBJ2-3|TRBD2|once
CASSLSGGIDTQYF
TGCGCCAGCAGCTTATCGGGGGGGATAGATACGCAGTATTTT
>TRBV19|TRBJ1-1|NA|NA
CASSPRPDRWTEAFF
TGTGCCAGTAGTCCCCGCCCCGACAGGTGGACTGAAGCTTTCTTT
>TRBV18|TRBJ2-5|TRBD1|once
CASSTRQGGGDQETQYF
TGTGCCAGCTCAACAAGACAGGGTGGTGGGGACCAAGAGACCCAGTACTTC
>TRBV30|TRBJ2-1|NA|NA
CAWDQNEQFF
TGTGCCTGGGACCAGAATGAGCAGTTCTTC
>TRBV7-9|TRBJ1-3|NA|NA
CASRRGAGNTIYF
TGTGCCAGCAGGAGAGGAGCTGGAAACACCATATATTTT
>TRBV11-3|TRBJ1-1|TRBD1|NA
CASSLSAGGAVTEAFF
TGTGCCAGCAGCTTAAGTGCAGGGGGCGCGGTCACTGAAGCTTTCTTT
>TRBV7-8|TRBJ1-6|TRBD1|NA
CASSSTGNSPLHF
TGTGCCAGCAGCTCGACAGGGAATTCACCCCTCCACTTT
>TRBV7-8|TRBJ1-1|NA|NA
CASSLASLLSAFF
TGTGCCAGCAGCTTAGCTTCCCTTTTGTCAGCTTTCTTT
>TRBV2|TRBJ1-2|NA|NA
CASSPEQGNYGYTF
TGTGCCAGCAGTCCGGAACAGGGCAACTATGGCTACACCTTC
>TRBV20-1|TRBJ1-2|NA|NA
CSASQAGNGYTF
TGCAGTGCTAGTCAGGCCGGGAATGGCTACACCTTC